This T cell receptor (beta chain) was retrieved from a study of blood T cell repertoires in COVID-19. Method: immunoSEQ multiplex PCR; TCRdb's copy keeps in-frame clones and lacks some. The sample contains more than 70,000 clones, 88% of which appear only once. This clone occurred once. Specimen: peripheral blood. The TCR was taken from a human donor in a cohort sampled during active COVID-19.

The CDR3 spells CASSRNTGDVEKLFF. In nucleotides, the CDR3 is TGTGCCAGCAGCCGGAACACAGGGGACGTTGAAAAACTGTTTTTT. V is TRBV4-2 and J is TRBJ1-4; 7 bases map to TRBD1. The V segment lost 4 bases and the J segment 7 bases; nucleotides outside the gene matches: 9. Germline V lookup: CDR1 LGHNA, CDR2 YNFKEQ. The CDR3 runs 15 residues.